The 10 T cell receptor beta chains below come from one sample, sequenced in a study of cytomegalovirus exposure and HLA in healthy donors. The data were produced by immunoSEQ multiplex PCR, yet TCRdb's version contains in-frame clones alone and is incomplete. The table includes over 150,000 clones, around 90% detected once. Sequencing was done on a sample of PBMCs. These receptors were taken from a woman between 18 and 29 years old in good health and CMV-seropositive.

The chain couples TRBV15 to TRBJ2-6; 9 bases are a match to TRBD1. Germline CDR1 reads LNHNV; CDR2 reads YYDKDF (reference sequence). Unmatched junction bases numbered 5, after V lost 8 bases and J lost 0 bases. The CDR3 has 16 amino acids. In nucleotides, the CDR3 is TGTGCCACCGGACAGGGGCTGAGCTCTGGGGCCAACGTCCTGACTTTC. Translating gives CATGQGLSSGANVLTF.

V is TRBV2 and J is TRBJ1-5; 10 nucleotides match TRBD1. CDR1 is SNHLY, CDR2 FYNNEI, per germline. V dropped 6 bases and J dropped 9; count of bases not matched to a gene: 14. This CDR3 is built from 16 residues. The CDR3 nucleotides read TGTGCCAGCAGACCCGGGACAGGGGCTTCGAGGGGGCCCCAGCATTTT. This translates into CASRPGTGASRGPQHF.

The table lists this clone with a few counts. The chain couples TRBV6-1 to TRBJ2-1, with D unclear. V was shortened by 6 bases and J by 6 bases, with 9 bases between the two germline ends. The CDR3 spans 12 residues. CDR1 is MNHNS, CDR2 SASEGT, per germline. CDR3 amino acids: CASRSEFNEQFF. The CDR3 DNA follows: TGTGCCAGCAGGAGCGAGTTCAATGAGCAGTTCTTC.

The V gene is TRBV25-1, the J gene TRBJ1-4, with 7 positions matching TRBD1. The germline gives CDR1 MGHDK, CDR2 SYGVNS. The trim removed 3 bases at V and 0 bases at J, leaving 7 bases unmatched. The CDR3 has 17 residues. CDR3 in amino acids: CASSDSHRGATNEKLFF. CDR3 coding DNA: TGTGCCAGCAGTGATAGTCACAGGGGCGCAACTAATGAAAAACTGTTTTTT.

The chain uses TRBV4-1 and TRBJ2-3, with a tentative D call TRBD2 (6 bases). The ends were cut back, 1 base at V and 12 bases at J, with 11 bases in the middle. Germline V gives CDR1 MGHRA, CDR2 YSYEKL. The length of the CDR3 is 12 residues. The CDR3 sequence: CASSQVNGRQYF. The CDR3 nucleotides read TGCGCCAGCAGCCAAGTTAACGGGAGACAGTATTTT.

This rearrangement joins TRBV10-3 to TRBJ2-3, with a possible D match to TRBD1 (5 bases). With 7 bases removed from V and 2 bases from J, the gap between germline ends came to 10 bases. This CDR3 region has 13 residues. Germline CDR1 is ENHRY and CDR2 is SYGVKD. The CDR3 DNA follows: TGTGCCATCAACCAGGGATTCACAGATACGCAGTATTTT. Translated: CAINQGFTDTQYF.

V usage is TRBV2 and J usage is TRBJ1-1; D ambiguous. Germline V gene data show CDR1 as SNHLY and CDR2 as FYNNEI. The V end lost 3 bases, the J end lost 0 bases, and 8 bases lay between the germline ends. The CDR3 runs to 14 residues. CDR3: CASSDPGMNTEAFF. The CDR3, as DNA: TGTGCCAGCAGTGACCCAGGAATGAACACTGAAGCTTTCTTT.

J is TRBJ1-5 and V is TRBV28; tentative D call: TRBD1 (6 bases). Germline V gene data show CDR1 as MDHEN and CDR2 as SYDVKM. V was clipped by 6 bases and J by 1 base, with 19 bases between them. The CDR3 is 17 amino acids. This CDR3 reads CASSTIVDRYSNQPQHF. CDR3 DNA: TGTGCCAGCAGCACTATAGTGGACAGATACAGCAATCAGCCCCAGCATTTT. The full variable domain, with the rest looked up from reference TRBV28 and TRBJ1-5, is DVKVTQSSRYLVKRTGEKVFLECVQDMDHENMFWYRQDPGLGLRLIYFSYDVKMKEKGDIPEGYSVSREKKERFSLILESASTNQTSMYLCASSTIVDRYSNQPQHFGDGTRLSIL.

The chain couples TRBV20-1 to TRBJ2-3; D ambiguous. Between the trimmed V and J ends, which lost 5 bases and 4 bases, there was a span of 7 bases. Germline CDR1 reads DFQATT; CDR2 reads SNEGSKA (reference sequence). The CDR3 contains 11 residues. The CDR3 DNA reads TGCAGTGCTGAGGTGGCAGATACGCAGTATTTT. Translation: CSAEVADTQYF.

The chain carries TRBV5-5 and TRBJ2-7, with 9 nucleotides matching TRBD2. CDR3 length: 15 residues. Germline CDR1 SGHKS, CDR2 YYEKEE (reference sequence). J was trimmed by 6 bases and V by 0 bases; bases with no gene match: 7. CDR3 coding DNA: TGTGCCAGCAGCTTGGGGCGCGGGGGGGCCCTCGAGCAGTACTTC. As protein: CASSLGRGGALEQYF.